This is a list of T cell receptor beta chains from one sample in a study of shared clonotypes between healthy human individuals. Sequencing used immunoSEQ multiplex PCR; TCRdb keeps in-frame clones, though not all of them. Of roughly 2.5 million clones detected, approximately 92% appear once; the ten largest clones hold over 0.12%. What was sequenced was naive CD4+ T cells sorted from blood. Receptors originate from a man younger than 35 in good health. Each CDR3 is given without its conserved first and last residue.

>TRBV5-1|TRBJ1-2
ASSTTGLYGYT
>TRBV10-3|TRBJ2-3
AISGSTDTQY
>TRBV6-5|TRBJ2-1
ASSTTSFSYNEQF
>TRBV28|TRBJ2-3
ASRSPNRAGTDTQY
>TRBV6-5|TRBJ1-3
ASKAGGRNTIY
>TRBV4-3|TRBJ2-3
ASSQGTGSDTQY
>TRBV7-9|TRBJ2-1
ASSLARSYNEQF
>TRBV11-2|TRBJ2-5
ASSLESARQETQY
>TRBV4-1|TRBJ2-1
ASSQVGTSHSGEQF
>TRBV5-4|TRBJ2-2
ASSPEGRATTGELF
>TRBV25-1|TRBJ1-6
ASSLGQGSSPLH
>TRBV5-6|TRBJ2-7
ASSHSTGPYEQY
>TRBV11-2|TRBJ2-7
ASRSSGRAGNEQY
>TRBV5-1|TRBJ2-7
ASSLGESPSNEQY
>TRBV7-9|TRBJ2-1
ASSFGTSGPSSYNEQF
>TRBV19|TRBJ2-1
ASSIRGSYNEQF
>TRBV11-2|TRBJ2-2
ASSLRGWGGGVPGELF
>TRBV2|TRBJ1-2
ASSEGNGGGYT
>TRBV7-9|TRBJ2-3
ASSWGQGAADTQY
>TRBV10-3|TRBJ1-2
AISEEGARDNYGYT
>TRBV27|TRBJ1-4
ASSDPGEKLF
>TRBV9|TRBJ2-5
ASSVVGTGGVETQY
>TRBV28|TRBJ1-5
ASSRPGTGNQPQH
>TRBV5-1|TRBJ2-5
ASSPDRARGETQY
>TRBV5-8|TRBJ2-3
ASSWTSGGATDTQY
>TRBV2|TRBJ1-2
ASSAESGNGYT
>TRBV7-9|TRBJ2-5
ASSPSGVKETQY
>TRBV5-4|NA
ASSSGEYEQY
>TRBV6-5|TRBJ2-2
ASSSGQRGIGELF
>TRBV6-1|TRBJ2-1
ASRVWTSGGPKQF
>TRBV6-6|TRBJ1-6
AIGLYNSPLH
>TRBV6-1|TRBJ2-7
ASREDRVPYEQY
>TRBV6-1|TRBJ2-5
ASSGDRGGKETQY
>TRBV2|TRBJ1-4
ASSEGGTVNEKLF
>TRBV19|TRBJ1-6
ASSIDLGIDSPLH
>TRBV6-6|TRBJ1-5
ASSYGYNQPQH
>TRBV4-3|TRBJ2-3
ASSQDFGGLTDTQY
>TRBV29-1|TRBJ2-2
SVGDRDRNTGELF
>TRBV5-1|TRBJ2-7
ASSLDRANFYEQY
>TRBV30|TRBJ2-2
AWGPSKGTGRTGELF
>TRBV27|TRBJ1-2
ASSLSRVDGYT
>TRBV5-4|TRBJ2-2
ASSFRDRGSGELF
>TRBV7-2|TRBJ2-3
ASSYGQDTQY
>TRBV9|TRBJ2-5
ASSVGSSGTETQY
>TRBV5-4|TRBJ1-1
ASSFPQGENTEAF
>TRBV6-6|TRBJ1-2
ASSYSQGPNYGYT
>TRBV29-1|TRBJ2-1
SVAPGTGVYNEQF
>TRBV4-3|TRBJ2-7
ASSQAPGPFYEQY
>TRBV5-5|TRBJ2-7
ASSLDRVDEQY
>TRBV11-1|TRBJ1-6
ASSFERGRSPLH
>TRBV5-1|TRBJ2-1
ASSSVGGQGNEQF
>TRBV7-9|TRBJ1-3
ASSLTESGNTIY
>TRBV30|TRBJ1-3
AWTTGNTIY